This TCR beta chain was retrieved from a study of regulatory T cells in long-lasting Graves disease. Time point noted: persistent/refractory GD, antithyroid drugs over 5 years with positive TRAb. Isolated PBMC RNA provided the starting material for the TCR library. With 5 bases removed from V and 2 bases from J, the gap between germline ends came to 16 bases. This CDR3 contains 15 residues. Germline V gene sequence: CDR1 LGHNA, CDR2 YNFKEQ. Construction of TCR beta libraries relied on iRepertoire HTBI primers and on Arm-PCR targeting CDR3 regions. TCRdb redid the calling of the multiplex PCR reads with MiXCR, one entry per CDR3 protein. Here the sample spans 600,000 to 850,000 distinct CDR3 sequences, around 30% being singletons.

The clonotype comes from a female donor with Graves disease. The chain uses TRBV4-2 and TRBJ2-7; no reliable D call. The specimen comprised peripheral blood mononuclear cells (PBMCs), sampled when the disease was refractory, from a patient treated with antithyroid drugs. CDR3 sequence (DNA): TGTGCCAGCAGCAATAACCCCGATGGGGCCTACGAGCAGTACTTC. Encoded protein: CASSNNPDGAYEQYF.